This is a list of T cell receptor beta chains from one sample in a study of cytomegalovirus exposure and HLA in healthy donors. Profiling relied on immunoSEQ multiplex PCR, and the TCRdb table lists in-frame clones only, not all of them. In the table there are some 140,000 clones, 65% to 80% of which are singletons. Sample: PBMCs. These TCRs come from a man in his forties in good health and CMV-seronegative. The CDR3 runs from the conserved cysteine through the conserved F or W. The order of the fields is V gene, clone size, J gene, D gene, CDR3 DNA, CDR3 protein. D genes are given only for firm matches. Size is omitted from some rows. Given values are once, few, many or a class for expanded clones.

V gene: TRBV30; clone size: -; J gene: TRBJ2-4; D gene: TRBD2; CDR3 DNA: TGTGCCTGGAGTGTAATGACTAGCGGTAAAAACATTCAGTACTTC; CDR3 protein: CAWSVMTSGKNIQYF
V gene: TRBV5-1; clone size: -; J gene: TRBJ2-4; D gene: TRBD1; CDR3 DNA: TGCGCCAGCAGCTTGTTTGAGGGGGCCGAAAACATTCAGTACTTC; CDR3 protein: CASSLFEGAENIQYF
V gene: TRBV4-3; clone size: -; J gene: TRBJ2-1; D gene: -; CDR3 DNA: TGCGCCAGCAGCCAAGATTTCGGGGTCAATGAGCAGTTCTTC; CDR3 protein: CASSQDFGVNEQFF
V gene: TRBV5-1; clone size: -; J gene: TRBJ2-2; D gene: -; CDR3 DNA: TGCGCCAGCAGCTCGACGGGTACCTCCGCCTGGGAGCTGTTTTTT; CDR3 protein: CASSSTGTSAWELFF
V gene: TRBV29-1; clone size: -; J gene: TRBJ2-7; D gene: TRBD1; CDR3 DNA: TGCAGCGTTGCAGGGGGCATAACCTCCTTCTACGAGCAGTACTTC; CDR3 protein: CSVAGGITSFYEQYF
V gene: TRBV2; clone size: -; J gene: TRBJ1-4; D gene: -; CDR3 DNA: TGTGCCAGCAGAGAAGTTAGCTTTGAAAAACTGTTTTTT; CDR3 protein: CASREVSFEKLFF
V gene: TRBV19; clone size: -; J gene: TRBJ1-1; D gene: -; CDR3 DNA: TGTGCCAGTAGTCCCACGAACAGGGCTAGTGAAGCTTTCTTT; CDR3 protein: CASSPTNRASEAFF
V gene: TRBV9; clone size: -; J gene: TRBJ2-1; D gene: TRBD2; CDR3 DNA: TGTGCCAGCAGCCCGCACCCCAGCGGGGGGCCTTACAATGAGCAGTTCTTC; CDR3 protein: CASSPHPSGGPYNEQFF
V gene: TRBV30; clone size: once; J gene: TRBJ1-3; D gene: TRBD1; CDR3 DNA: TGTGCCTGGAGTCGGACAGGGGATGGAAACACCATATATTTT; CDR3 protein: CAWSRTGDGNTIYF
V gene: TRBV5-1; clone size: -; J gene: TRBJ2-5; D gene: TRBD2; CDR3 DNA: TGCGCCAGCAGCCTGACTAGCGGGGCCTCGGGGGAGACCCAGTACTTC; CDR3 protein: CASSLTSGASGETQYF
V gene: TRBV29-1; clone size: once; J gene: TRBJ1-2; D gene: -; CDR3 DNA: TGCAGTGCCGTAGGACAGAACTATGGCTACACCTTC; CDR3 protein: CSAVGQNYGYTF
V gene: TRBV30; clone size: many; J gene: TRBJ1-6; D gene: -; CDR3 DNA: TGTGCCTGGAGTGTGTACACAGATTCACCCCTCCACTTT; CDR3 protein: CAWSVYTDSPLHF
V gene: TRBV9; clone size: few; J gene: TRBJ2-1; D gene: TRBD2; CDR3 DNA: TGTGCCAGCAGCGGATCGGGACTAGCGGGGTACAATGAGCAGTTCTTC; CDR3 protein: CASSGSGLAGYNEQFF
V gene: TRBV30; clone size: -; J gene: TRBJ1-1; D gene: -; CDR3 DNA: TGTGCCTGGAGAAGGGCGGGGAGGATGAACACTGAAGCTTTCTTT; CDR3 protein: CAWRRAGRMNTEAFF
V gene: TRBV13; clone size: -; J gene: TRBJ2-2; D gene: TRBD2; CDR3 DNA: TGTGCCAGCAGCATCCCCGGGACTAGCCCTCCCGGGGAGCTGTTTTTT; CDR3 protein: CASSIPGTSPPGELFF
V gene: TRBV9; clone size: -; J gene: TRBJ1-3; D gene: TRBD1; CDR3 DNA: TGTGCCAGCAGCGCCCTCCAACAGGGGTTCTCTGGAAACACCATATATTTT; CDR3 protein: CASSALQQGFSGNTIYF